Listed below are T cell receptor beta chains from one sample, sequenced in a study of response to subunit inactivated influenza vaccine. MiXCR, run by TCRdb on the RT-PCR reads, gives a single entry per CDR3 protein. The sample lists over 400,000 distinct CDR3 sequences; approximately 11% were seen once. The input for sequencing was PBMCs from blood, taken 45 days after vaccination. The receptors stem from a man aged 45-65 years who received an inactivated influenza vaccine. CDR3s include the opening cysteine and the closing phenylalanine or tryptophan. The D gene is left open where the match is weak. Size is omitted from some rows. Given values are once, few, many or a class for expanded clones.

cdr3_nt: TGTGCCAGCAGCTTAGCGCTAGAGGGGAGGTCCTACAATGAGCAGTTCTTC; cdr3_aa: CASSLALEGRSYNEQFF; j_call: TRBJ2-1; v_call: TRBV7-2; clone_size: few; d_call: NA
cdr3_nt: TGCAGTGCTAGACGCCTACAGGGGGATCCCAACGAGCAGTACTTC; cdr3_aa: CSARRLQGDPNEQYF; j_call: TRBJ2-7; v_call: TRBV20-1; clone_size: NA; d_call: TRBD1
cdr3_nt: TGTGCCAGCAGTTCTTCAACACTAGCCCGGAGCTCCTACAATGAGCAGTTCTTC; cdr3_aa: CASSSSTLARSSYNEQFF; j_call: TRBJ2-1; v_call: TRBV28; clone_size: few; d_call: NA
cdr3_nt: TGTGCCAGAAGCTTGGCGGGTGTGTTTAGCGCCCTGGGTAGCGAGACCCAGTACTTC; cdr3_aa: CARSLAGVFSALGSETQYF; j_call: TRBJ2-5; v_call: TRBV5-3; clone_size: many; d_call: NA
cdr3_nt: TGTGCCAGCAGTTACCCGACAGGGTCAATGAACACTGAAGCTTTCTTT; cdr3_aa: CASSYPTGSMNTEAFF; j_call: TRBJ1-1; v_call: TRBV6-2/TRBV6-3; clone_size: NA; d_call: TRBD1
cdr3_nt: TGTGCCACCAGTGTTGGAACTAGCGGGGGGAGCTACAATGAGCAGTTCTTC; cdr3_aa: CATSVGTSGGSYNEQFF; j_call: TRBJ2-1; v_call: TRBV24-1; clone_size: few; d_call: TRBD2
cdr3_nt: TGTGCCAGCAGCCAAGATCTCGGGGCTTTAAGCACAGATACGCAGTATTTT; cdr3_aa: CASSQDLGALSTDTQYF; j_call: TRBJ2-3; v_call: TRBV3-1; clone_size: few; d_call: NA
cdr3_nt: TGTGCCAGCAGCTTAAGCGGGACAGGCTCTGGAAACACCATATATTTT; cdr3_aa: CASSLSGTGSGNTIYF; j_call: TRBJ1-3; v_call: TRBV7-2; clone_size: few; d_call: TRBD1
cdr3_nt: TGTGCCAGCAGCCAAGTCCCGGGACAGGGACAGGGGGACGATGAGCAGTTCTTC; cdr3_aa: CASSQVPGQGQGDDEQFF; j_call: TRBJ2-1; v_call: TRBV4-2; clone_size: NA; d_call: TRBD1
cdr3_nt: TGTGCCAGCAGTTTATCCCCGGCAGGCCGCCCCGAGCAGTACTTC; cdr3_aa: CASSLSPAGRPEQYF; j_call: TRBJ2-7; v_call: TRBV28; clone_size: NA; d_call: NA
cdr3_nt: TGTGCCACCAGGACAGGGGAGAGGCGCACAGATACGCAGTATTTT; cdr3_aa: CATRTGERRTDTQYF; j_call: TRBJ2-3; v_call: TRBV6-1; clone_size: many; d_call: TRBD1
cdr3_nt: TGTGCCAGCAGCCAAGACGGGAGCCGTTTGGTAGAGACCCAGTACTTC; cdr3_aa: CASSQDGSRLVETQYF; j_call: TRBJ2-5; v_call: TRBV14; clone_size: few; d_call: NA
cdr3_nt: TGTGCCAGCAGTTTCATGTCACCCCTCCACTTT; cdr3_aa: CASSFMSPLHF; j_call: TRBJ1-6; v_call: TRBV12-3/TRBV12-4; clone_size: many; d_call: NA
cdr3_nt: TGTGCCAGCAGGACTCAGGGTTCAGATACGCAGTATTTT; cdr3_aa: CASRTQGSDTQYF; j_call: TRBJ2-3; v_call: TRBV27; clone_size: many; d_call: NA
cdr3_nt: TGCGCCAGCAGCCAAGTTCAGGGGGATAATTCACCCCTCCACTTT; cdr3_aa: CASSQVQGDNSPLHF; j_call: TRBJ1-6; v_call: TRBV4-1; clone_size: few; d_call: TRBD1
cdr3_nt: TGTGCCAGCAGCTTAGAGAGGGGGGTCTACGAGCAGTACTTC; cdr3_aa: CASSLERGVYEQYF; j_call: TRBJ2-7; v_call: TRBV7-8; clone_size: many; d_call: NA
cdr3_nt: TGTGCCAGCAGTTTAGACCCTTCAGCTGGGGCCAACGTCCTGACTTTC; cdr3_aa: CASSLDPSAGANVLTF; j_call: TRBJ2-6; v_call: TRBV12-3/TRBV12-4; clone_size: few; d_call: NA
cdr3_nt: TGTGCCAGCAGTTACCCCCAGACTAGCGGTAGGCCCTACGAGCAGTACTTC; cdr3_aa: CASSYPQTSGRPYEQYF; j_call: TRBJ2-7; v_call: TRBV6-5; clone_size: NA; d_call: TRBD2
cdr3_nt: TGTGCCAGCAGTTTTGAGGAAGGAGCGGGAGCGGCCTACGAGCAGTACTTC; cdr3_aa: CASSFEEGAGAAYEQYF; j_call: TRBJ2-7; v_call: TRBV28; clone_size: many; d_call: TRBD2
cdr3_nt: TGTGCCAGCAGTTTCCGGACAGATATACAAGAGACCCAGTACTTC; cdr3_aa: CASSFRTDIQETQYF; j_call: TRBJ2-5; v_call: TRBV12-3/TRBV12-4; clone_size: NA; d_call: NA
cdr3_nt: TGTGCCAGCAGACGATTAGACTCCTATAATTCACCCCTCCACTTT; cdr3_aa: CASRRLDSYNSPLHF; j_call: TRBJ1-6; v_call: TRBV7-6; clone_size: few; d_call: NA
cdr3_nt: TGTGCCAGCAGTTTGGGGACTAGTAACCGAGGTGAGCAGTTCTTC; cdr3_aa: CASSLGTSNRGEQFF; j_call: TRBJ2-1; v_call: TRBV12-3/TRBV12-4; clone_size: many; d_call: TRBD2
cdr3_nt: TGTGCAAGCGGTCTCCATGAGCAGTTCTTC; cdr3_aa: CASGLHEQFF; j_call: TRBJ2-1; v_call: TRBV11-2; clone_size: few; d_call: NA
cdr3_nt: TGTGCCACCAGCAGAGTCCGCAGGGTTAATACCGGGGAGCTGTTTTTT; cdr3_aa: CATSRVRRVNTGELFF; j_call: TRBJ2-2; v_call: TRBV15; clone_size: few; d_call: NA
cdr3_nt: TGCAGTGCGAGGGACGGGAATTCACCCCTCCACTTT; cdr3_aa: CSARDGNSPLHF; j_call: TRBJ1-6; v_call: TRBV20-1; clone_size: NA; d_call: NA
cdr3_nt: TGTGCCAGCAGTGAATTAAAGGGTCTCGAGCAGTACTTC; cdr3_aa: CASSELKGLEQYF; j_call: TRBJ2-7; v_call: TRBV25-1; clone_size: few; d_call: NA
cdr3_nt: TGTGCCAGCAGACGGGACATCACCGGGGAGCTGTTTTTT; cdr3_aa: CASRRDITGELFF; j_call: TRBJ2-2; v_call: TRBV28; clone_size: NA; d_call: NA
cdr3_nt: TGTGCCAGCAGCGGGACCAACTACGAGCAGTACTTC; cdr3_aa: CASSGTNYEQYF; j_call: TRBJ2-7; v_call: TRBV5-5; clone_size: many; d_call: NA
cdr3_nt: TGCAGTGCTAGATCCCCGCGGGAGGCCCTATACAATGAGCAGTTCTTC; cdr3_aa: CSARSPREALYNEQFF; j_call: TRBJ2-1; v_call: TRBV20-1; clone_size: NA; d_call: TRBD2
cdr3_nt: TGTGCCAGCAGTCCTCAGGGGGCAATGGGGTACCCCCAGCATTTT; cdr3_aa: CASSPQGAMGYPQHF; j_call: TRBJ1-5; v_call: TRBV12-3/TRBV12-4; clone_size: NA; d_call: TRBD1
cdr3_nt: TGTGCCAGCAGCACTTCAGGGAATAGCAATCAGCCCCAGCATTTT; cdr3_aa: CASSTSGNSNQPQHF; j_call: TRBJ1-5; v_call: TRBV7-8; clone_size: NA; d_call: NA
cdr3_nt: TGTGCCAGCAGCTTAGACAGACCAAAGCAGTTCTTC; cdr3_aa: CASSLDRPKQFF; j_call: TRBJ2-1; v_call: TRBV7-2; clone_size: few; d_call: NA
cdr3_nt: TGTGCCAGCAGCTTAGATCAACAGTCACGACAGTTCTTT; cdr3_aa: CASSLDQQSRQFF; j_call: TRBJ1-1; v_call: TRBV11-2; clone_size: NA; d_call: NA
cdr3_nt: TGTGCCACCGGCAAGCGACTGAGCTCCTACAATGAGCAGTTCTTC; cdr3_aa: CATGKRLSSYNEQFF; j_call: TRBJ2-1; v_call: TRBV24-1; clone_size: NA; d_call: NA
cdr3_nt: TGCGCCAGCAGCTTGGAATCTGGACTCTTAGCGCCTGAGCAGTTCTTC; cdr3_aa: CASSLESGLLAPEQFF; j_call: TRBJ2-1; v_call: TRBV5-1; clone_size: NA; d_call: NA
cdr3_nt: TGTGCCAGCAGGTTCCCAGGGACCGGGGAGCTGTTTTTT; cdr3_aa: CASRFPGTGELFF; j_call: TRBJ2-2; v_call: TRBV6-1; clone_size: few; d_call: NA
cdr3_nt: TGCAGCGTTGAGGGGCAGGGGGAAACCTACGAGCAGTACTTC; cdr3_aa: CSVEGQGETYEQYF; j_call: TRBJ2-7; v_call: TRBV29-1; clone_size: NA; d_call: TRBD1
cdr3_nt: TGTGCCAGCAGCTTCTACAGGGGGCCCGGGGAGCTGTTTTTT; cdr3_aa: CASSFYRGPGELFF; j_call: TRBJ2-2; v_call: TRBV5-6; clone_size: many; d_call: TRBD1
cdr3_nt: TGTGCCAGCAGTTTTCACGACGGTTACGAGCAGTACTTC; cdr3_aa: CASSFHDGYEQYF; j_call: TRBJ2-7; v_call: TRBV12-3/TRBV12-4; clone_size: many; d_call: NA
cdr3_nt: TGTGCCAGCAGTGACTCTAGCACCCCCTACAATGAGCAGTTCTTC; cdr3_aa: CASSDSSTPYNEQFF; j_call: TRBJ2-1; v_call: TRBV2; clone_size: NA; d_call: NA
cdr3_nt: TGTGCCAGCAGCCAAGTTGTTGGCACCACAGATACGCAGTATTTT; cdr3_aa: CASSQVVGTTDTQYF; j_call: TRBJ2-3; v_call: TRBV3-1; clone_size: NA; d_call: NA
cdr3_nt: TGTGCCAGCAGTTTATCGATAATGGCTAGCGGGGGGGCTGAGCAGTTCTTC; cdr3_aa: CASSLSIMASGGAEQFF; j_call: TRBJ2-1; v_call: TRBV27; clone_size: few; d_call: TRBD2
cdr3_nt: TGTGCCAGCAGCGTAGCGGGGCGAAGCGGCACTGAAGCTTTCTTT; cdr3_aa: CASSVAGRSGTEAFF; j_call: TRBJ1-1; v_call: TRBV9; clone_size: NA; d_call: NA
cdr3_nt: TGCAGTGCTAGTAGGGGACAGGGGTTTGAAAAACTGTTTTTT; cdr3_aa: CSASRGQGFEKLFF; j_call: TRBJ1-4; v_call: TRBV20-1; clone_size: few; d_call: TRBD1
cdr3_nt: TGCAGTGCGGACAGGGAGAACACCGGGGAGCTGTTTTTT; cdr3_aa: CSADRENTGELFF; j_call: TRBJ2-2; v_call: TRBV20-1; clone_size: many; d_call: TRBD1
cdr3_nt: TGCGCCAGCGGATCCTACGAGCAGTACTTC; cdr3_aa: CASGSYEQYF; j_call: TRBJ2-7; v_call: TRBV5-1; clone_size: large; d_call: NA
cdr3_nt: TGTGCCAGCAGCCCCTACGTCTACGAGCAGTACTTC; cdr3_aa: CASSPYVYEQYF; j_call: TRBJ2-7; v_call: TRBV7-2; clone_size: NA; d_call: NA
cdr3_nt: TGCGCCAGCAGCTTGGAGGGCCAGCAGTACTTC; cdr3_aa: CASSLEGQQYF; j_call: TRBJ2-7; v_call: TRBV5-1; clone_size: few; d_call: NA
cdr3_nt: TGTGCCAGCAGTCCCCGTGATAATTCACCCCTCCACTTT; cdr3_aa: CASSPRDNSPLHF; j_call: TRBJ1-6; v_call: TRBV6-6; clone_size: many; d_call: NA
cdr3_nt: TGTGCCAGCAGTCTCCTGGGGGCGGATGAACGACATACGCAGTATTTT; cdr3_aa: CASSLLGADERHTQYF; j_call: TRBJ2-3; v_call: TRBV27; clone_size: NA; d_call: NA
cdr3_nt: TGTGCCAGCAGTGGGGGATATAGCAATCAGCCCCAGCATTTT; cdr3_aa: CASSGGYSNQPQHF; j_call: TRBJ1-5; v_call: TRBV12-3/TRBV12-4; clone_size: many; d_call: NA
cdr3_nt: TGCGCCAGCAGCAAAAGTTGGGACAGGGAGATCAATGAGCAGTTCTTC; cdr3_aa: CASSKSWDREINEQFF; j_call: TRBJ2-1; v_call: TRBV4-1; clone_size: NA; d_call: TRBD1
cdr3_nt: TGTGCCACAAGGGGGACAGGGAGGTATCAGCCCCAGCATTTT; cdr3_aa: CATRGTGRYQPQHF; j_call: TRBJ1-5; v_call: TRBV24-1; clone_size: few; d_call: TRBD1
cdr3_nt: TGCAGCTCCAAAACTAGCGCCGGATACAATGAGCAGTTCTTC; cdr3_aa: CSSKTSAGYNEQFF; j_call: TRBJ2-1; v_call: TRBV29-1; clone_size: few; d_call: TRBD2
cdr3_nt: TGTGCCAGCAGCCACAGGGGCCTGACAGATACGCAGTATTTT; cdr3_aa: CASSHRGLTDTQYF; j_call: TRBJ2-3; v_call: TRBV6-1; clone_size: NA; d_call: TRBD1
cdr3_nt: TGTGCCAGCAGTCGATGGGGGGGGTCTTTGGATGAGCAGTTCTTC; cdr3_aa: CASSRWGGSLDEQFF; j_call: TRBJ2-1; v_call: TRBV27; clone_size: few; d_call: TRBD2
cdr3_nt: TGCAGCGTCTCAGCGGGAGGCGTTACCTACGAGCAGTACTTC; cdr3_aa: CSVSAGGVTYEQYF; j_call: TRBJ2-7; v_call: TRBV29-1; clone_size: few; d_call: TRBD2
cdr3_nt: TGTGCCAGCAGTTACTCTCAGGCAGCCGGTTCACCCCTCCACTTT; cdr3_aa: CASSYSQAAGSPLHF; j_call: TRBJ1-6; v_call: TRBV6-2/TRBV6-3; clone_size: NA; d_call: NA
cdr3_nt: TGTGCCAACAACAGGGATTTCTACAATGAGCAGTTCTTC; cdr3_aa: CANNRDFYNEQFF; j_call: TRBJ2-1; v_call: TRBV27; clone_size: few; d_call: NA
cdr3_nt: TGTGCCAGCAGCAAAACCCGACTAATCAATGAGCAGTTCTTC; cdr3_aa: CASSKTRLINEQFF; j_call: TRBJ2-1; v_call: TRBV12-3/TRBV12-4; clone_size: many; d_call: NA